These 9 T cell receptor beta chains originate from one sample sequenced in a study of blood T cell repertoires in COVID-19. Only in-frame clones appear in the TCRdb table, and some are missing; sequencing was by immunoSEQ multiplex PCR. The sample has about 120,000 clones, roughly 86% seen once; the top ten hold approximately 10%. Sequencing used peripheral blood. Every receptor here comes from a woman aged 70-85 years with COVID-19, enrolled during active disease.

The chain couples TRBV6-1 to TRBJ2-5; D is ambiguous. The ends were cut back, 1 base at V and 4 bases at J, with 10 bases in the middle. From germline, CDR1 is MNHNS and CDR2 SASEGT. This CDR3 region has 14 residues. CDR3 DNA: TGTGCCAGCAGTGAAGGACTCATGGCAGAGACCCAGTACTTC. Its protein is CASSEGLMAETQYF.

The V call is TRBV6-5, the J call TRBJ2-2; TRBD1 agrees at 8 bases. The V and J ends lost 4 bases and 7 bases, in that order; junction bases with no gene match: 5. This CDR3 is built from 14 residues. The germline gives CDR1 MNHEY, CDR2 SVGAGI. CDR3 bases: TGTGCCAGCAGTTTCCGACAGGGGATCGGGGAGCTGTTTTTT. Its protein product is CASSFRQGIGELFF.

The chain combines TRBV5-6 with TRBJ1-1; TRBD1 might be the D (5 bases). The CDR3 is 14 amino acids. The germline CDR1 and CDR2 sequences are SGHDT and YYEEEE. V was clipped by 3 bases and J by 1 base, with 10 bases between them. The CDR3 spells CASSYGAGNTEAFF. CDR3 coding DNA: TGTGCCAGCAGCTATGGGGCAGGGAACACTGAAGCTTTCTTT.

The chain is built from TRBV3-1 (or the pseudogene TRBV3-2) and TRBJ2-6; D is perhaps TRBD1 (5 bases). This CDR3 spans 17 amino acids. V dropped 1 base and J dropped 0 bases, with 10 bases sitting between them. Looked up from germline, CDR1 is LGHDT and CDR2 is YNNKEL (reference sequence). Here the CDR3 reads CASSQVTGRSGANVLTF. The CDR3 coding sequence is TGTGCCAGCAGCCAAGTCACAGGCCGCTCTGGGGCCAACGTCCTGACTTTC.

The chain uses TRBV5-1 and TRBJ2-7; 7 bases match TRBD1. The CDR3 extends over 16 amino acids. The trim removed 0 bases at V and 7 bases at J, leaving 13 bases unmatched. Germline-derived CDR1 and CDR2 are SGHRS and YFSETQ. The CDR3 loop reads CASSLASTGDYVEQYF. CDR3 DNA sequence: TGCGCCAGCAGCTTGGCATCCACAGGGGATTACGTTGAGCAGTACTTC.

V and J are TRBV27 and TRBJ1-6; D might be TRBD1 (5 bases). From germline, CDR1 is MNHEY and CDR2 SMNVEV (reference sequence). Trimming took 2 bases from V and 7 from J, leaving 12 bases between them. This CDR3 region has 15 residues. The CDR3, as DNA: TGTGCCAGCAGTTTAGGGGGGGTCCCCAATTCACCCCTCCACTTT. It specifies CASSLGGVPNSPLHF.

CDR3 DNA sequence: TGTGCCAGCAGCGGGGGACAGGTTGTTGTAAACACCATATATTTT. This codes for CASSGGQVVVNTIYF. The V gene is TRBV11-2, the J gene TRBJ1-3; 8 nucleotides align to TRBD1. CDR1 SGHAT and CDR2 FQNNGV come from the germline V gene. V lost 5 bases, J lost 6 bases, and 9 bases stayed unmatched. This CDR3 comprises 15 residues.

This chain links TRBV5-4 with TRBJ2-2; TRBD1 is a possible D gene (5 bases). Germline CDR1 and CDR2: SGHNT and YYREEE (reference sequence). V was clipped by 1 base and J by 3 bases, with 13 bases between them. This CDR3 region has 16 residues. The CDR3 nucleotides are TGTGCCAGCAGCTTGTTAGTGGGGCGCGACACCGGGGAGCTGTTTTTT. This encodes CASSLLVGRDTGELFF.

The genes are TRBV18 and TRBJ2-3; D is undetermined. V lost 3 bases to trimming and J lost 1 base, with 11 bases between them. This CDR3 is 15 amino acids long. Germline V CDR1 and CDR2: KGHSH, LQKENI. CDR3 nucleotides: TGTGCCAGCTCACCTACCGGGTCCGGCACAGATACGCAGTATTTT. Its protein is CASSPTGSGTDTQYF.